Listed below are T cell receptor beta chains from one sample, sequenced in a study of T-cell memory formation after mild COVID-19. TCRdb used MiXCR to reprocess the 5' RACE reads, holding one entry per CDR3 protein. Of about 360,000 distinct CDR3 sequences listed, about an eighth were seen once; the top ten hold 22%. Input material: PBMCs or a T cell subset sorted from them (not recorded which). The receptors stem from a man aged 18 to 29 who had mild COVID-19 (a few samples of this study predate the infection). Cell type and time point are not known. CDR3s include the opening cysteine and the closing phenylalanine or tryptophan. The D gene is left open where the match is weak. Rows may omit the clone size; those that give it use once, few, many or a size class.

few	TRBD2	TRBV18	TRBJ2-1	CASSPQRDSYNEQFF	TGTGCCAGCTCACCACAGCGGGACTCCTACAATGAGCAGTTCTTC
once	-	TRBV12-3/TRBV12-4	TRBJ1-5	CASRPQGSSNQPQHF	TGTGCCAGCAGACCCCAGGGGTCGAGCAATCAGCCCCAGCATTTT
-	-	TRBV11-2	TRBJ2-3	CASSDGGLFLADTQYF	TGTGCCAGCAGCGACGGGGGGCTATTTCTAGCAGATACGCAGTATTTT
-	-	TRBV12-3/TRBV12-4	TRBJ1-2	CASSVGTAYGYTF	TGTGCCAGCAGTGTAGGAACGGCCTATGGCTACACCTTC
-	-	TRBV19	TRBJ1-1	CASSTPTVMNTEAFF	TGTGCCAGTAGTACCCCGACAGTAATGAACACTGAAGCTTTCTTT
few	TRBD1	TRBV7-2	TRBJ2-7	CASSPQGVAYEQYF	TGTGCCAGCAGCCCTCAGGGGGTTGCCTACGAGCAGTACTTC
-	-	TRBV7-2	TRBJ2-1	CASRPDSSSYNEQFF	TGTGCCAGCAGGCCGGACAGTAGCTCCTACAATGAGCAGTTCTTC
few	-	TRBV3-1	TRBJ2-3	CASSQPGLPTDTQYF	TGTGCCAGCAGCCAGCCGGGACTCCCCACAGATACGCAGTATTTT
-	-	TRBV5-1	TRBJ2-2	CASSLEWGVTGELFF	TGCGCCAGCAGCTTGGAATGGGGGGTCACCGGGGAGCTGTTTTTT
-	-	TRBV7-6	TRBJ2-3	CASSLGHLGSHTDTQYF	TGTGCCAGCAGCCTAGGACACTTGGGTAGTCACACAGATACGCAGTATTTT
few	-	TRBV24-1	TRBJ2-5	CATSDLQAGLETQYF	TGTGCCACCAGTGATTTGCAAGCCGGGCTGGAGACCCAGTACTTC
few	-	TRBV20-1	TRBJ2-5	CSASRGAYQETQYF	TGCAGTGCTAGTCGGGGGGCCTACCAAGAGACCCAGTACTTC
-	-	TRBV4-3	TRBJ2-4	CASSQDRGNIQYF	TGCGCCAGCAGCCAAGATCGGGGAAACATTCAGTACTTC
-	-	TRBV6-5	TRBJ2-3	CASSTRPGTDTQYF	TGTGCCAGCAGTACTCGACCAGGCACAGATACGCAGTATTTT
-	-	TRBV4-3	TRBJ1-4	CASSQDWGTTEKLFF	TGCGCCAGCAGCCAAGATTGGGGGACCACTGAAAAACTGTTTTTT